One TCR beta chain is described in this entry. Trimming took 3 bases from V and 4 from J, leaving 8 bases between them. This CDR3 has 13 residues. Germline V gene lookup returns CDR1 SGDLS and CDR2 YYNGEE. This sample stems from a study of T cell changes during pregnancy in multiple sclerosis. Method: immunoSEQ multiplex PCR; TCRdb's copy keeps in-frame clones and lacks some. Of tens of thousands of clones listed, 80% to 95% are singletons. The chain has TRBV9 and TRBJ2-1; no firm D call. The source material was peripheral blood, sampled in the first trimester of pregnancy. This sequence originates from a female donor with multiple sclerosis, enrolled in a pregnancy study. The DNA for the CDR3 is TGTGCCAGCAGCGCCATGGAGTACAATGAGCAGTTCTTC. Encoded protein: CASSAMEYNEQFF.